This T cell receptor (beta chain) appears in the sequencing data of a study of shared T cell receptors in the human thymus (dated by TCRdb to about 2021). At the level of the whole study: The study examined how the human thymus generates shared, self-reactive T-cell receptor alpha chains.

Library preparation used the immunoSEQ multiplex PCR assay. In TCRdb, the immuneACCESS table is reduced to in-frame sequences with V and J assigned. These tables do not hold every clone; where another copy was compared, an unresolved V gene accounts for under half, and the others remain unexplained. This sample is represented by some 760,000 clones; approximately 85% of them were singletons. The top ten constitute 0.008% to 0.011% of the sample. At the junction V is shortened by 3 bases and J by 4 bases, with 15 bases in between. CDR1 and CDR2 are read off the germline V gene as MGHDK and SYGVNS. From the cysteine up to the phenylalanine, the CDR3 has a length of 15 residues. The sequence is cut down to CDR3 DNA, 45 bases in frame from base 1. In its sample, this clone was seen once. Its antigen has not been determined. No base-level quality is on record; no much larger clone is a single base apart.

The same data also contributed to another study, on human thymus T cells. The second study, in turn, reports: In Finland, the donors were immunologically healthy infants who were having open corrective cardiac surgery for congenital heart defects. The thymus tissue came from surgical resects taken out during corrective cardiac surgery. Usage of V and J gene segments appeared to be biased in both the thymic and the peripheral blood repertoires. The related research reported highly overlapping thymic TCR repertoires among unrelated individuals. The study described the TCR alpha and beta repertoires in under 10 infant thymus samples and four matching peripheral blood samples. The infant donors were roughly 7 to 244 days old, and the cohort included roughly six males and a couple of females. Thymocytes were mechanically released from the tissue and were stored as pellets of roughly 9-33 million cells at -70 degrees C. A QIAsymphony instrument was used to extract genomic DNA from frozen cell pellets. Using the immunoSEQ multiplex PCR assay, the TCRB and TCRAD loci were amplified from a standardized quantity of quality-controlled genomic DNA. Amplicons spanned the V(D)J region at a length sufficient to cover the CDR3 and identify V and J genes. Through the commercial immunoSEQ service, the amplicons were sequenced on an Illumina platform. Primer bias and sequencing errors were corrected as previously described, and TCRAD and TCRB were defined on the basis of the IMGT database. The repertoires were analysed using immunoSEQ Analyzer 3.0 and VDJTools for basic statistics, V/J segment usage, diversity estimates, rarefaction and pairwise overlap. Chao1, ChaoE, Efron-Thisted, Shannon and inverse Simpson indices were used to estimate diversity, which was also estimated on datasets down-sampled to the smallest sample. Repertoire overlap was determined by strict matching of CDR3 nucleotide sequence, V gene and J gene, and Jaccard-based multidimensional scaling clustering was applied. On average, thymus samples yielded 750,000 to 1,000,000 unique TCRB clonotypes, whereas blood samples yielded approximately 90,000.

Sequencing was done on a sample of thymocytes. The source is a girl under three years old with a congenital heart defect. Donor details come from another sample of the same person, matched by shared clones. This sequence uses TRBV25-1 and TRBJ1-2; matching of 6 bases hints at TRBD1 as the D gene. The CDR3 protein is CASSDRWTELYGYTF. The sequenced DNA: TGTGCCAGCAGTGACCGATGGACAGAACTCTATGGCTACACCTTC.